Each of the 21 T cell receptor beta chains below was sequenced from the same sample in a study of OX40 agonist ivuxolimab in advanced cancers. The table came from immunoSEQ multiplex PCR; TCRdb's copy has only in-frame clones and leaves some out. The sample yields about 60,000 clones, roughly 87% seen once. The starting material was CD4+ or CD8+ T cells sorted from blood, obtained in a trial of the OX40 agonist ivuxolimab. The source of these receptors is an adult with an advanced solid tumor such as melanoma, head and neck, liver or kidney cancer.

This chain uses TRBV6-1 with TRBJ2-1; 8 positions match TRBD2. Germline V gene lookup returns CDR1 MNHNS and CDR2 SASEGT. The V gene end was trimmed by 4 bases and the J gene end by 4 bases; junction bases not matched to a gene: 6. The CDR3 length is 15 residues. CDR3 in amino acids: CASSGLLAEYNEQFF. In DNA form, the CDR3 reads TGTGCCAGCAGTGGCTTACTAGCGGAATACAATGAGCAGTTCTTC.

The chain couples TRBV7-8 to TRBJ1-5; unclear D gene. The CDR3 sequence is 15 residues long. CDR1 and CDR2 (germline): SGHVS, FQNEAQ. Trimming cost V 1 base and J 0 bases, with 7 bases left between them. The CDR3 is CASSLGPGSNQPQHF. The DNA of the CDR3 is TGTGCCAGCAGCTTAGGTCCAGGTAGCAATCAGCCCCAGCATTTT. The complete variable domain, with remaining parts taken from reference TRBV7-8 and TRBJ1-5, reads GAGVSQSPRYKVAKRGQDVALRCDPISGHVSLFWYQQALGQGPEFLTYFQNEAQLDKSGLPSDRFFAERPEGSVSTLKIQRTQQEDSAVYLCASSLGPGSNQPQHFGDGTRLSIL.

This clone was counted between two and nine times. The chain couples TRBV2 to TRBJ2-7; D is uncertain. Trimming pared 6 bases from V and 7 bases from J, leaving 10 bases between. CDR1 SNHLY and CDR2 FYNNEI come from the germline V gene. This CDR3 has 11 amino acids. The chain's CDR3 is CASRARREQYF. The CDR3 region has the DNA TGTGCCAGCAGAGCCCGACGGGAGCAGTACTTC.

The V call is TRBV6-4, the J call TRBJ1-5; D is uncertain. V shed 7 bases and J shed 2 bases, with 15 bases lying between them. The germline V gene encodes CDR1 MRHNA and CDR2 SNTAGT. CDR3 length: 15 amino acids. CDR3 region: CASTNPGFCNQPQHF. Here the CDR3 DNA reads TGTGCCAGCACCAATCCGGGGTTCTGCAATCAGCCCCAGCATTTT.

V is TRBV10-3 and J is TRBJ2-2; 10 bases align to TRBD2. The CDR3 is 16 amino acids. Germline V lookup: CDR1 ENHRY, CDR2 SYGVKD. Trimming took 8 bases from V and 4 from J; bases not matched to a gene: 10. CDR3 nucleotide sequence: TGTGCCATCGGGCTAGCGGGAGTAATAGCCACCGGGGAGCTGTTTTTT. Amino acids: CAIGLAGVIATGELFF.

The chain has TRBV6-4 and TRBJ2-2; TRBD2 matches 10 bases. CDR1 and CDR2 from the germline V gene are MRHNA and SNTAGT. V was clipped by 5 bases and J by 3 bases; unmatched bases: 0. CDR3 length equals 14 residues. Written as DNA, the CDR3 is TGTGCCAGCAGTAGCGGGAGGGACACCGGGGAGCTGTTTTTT. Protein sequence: CASSSGRDTGELFF.

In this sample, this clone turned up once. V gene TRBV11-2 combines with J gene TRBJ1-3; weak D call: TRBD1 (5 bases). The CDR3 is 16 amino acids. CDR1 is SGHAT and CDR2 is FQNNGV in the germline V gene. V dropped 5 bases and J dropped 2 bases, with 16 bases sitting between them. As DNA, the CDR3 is TGTGCCAGCAGCCCCCGGGACCGGGGGGCTGGAAACACCATATATTTT. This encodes CASSPRDRGAGNTIYF.

Here the CDR3 DNA reads TGTGCCAGCCTAGCGACAGGGTTTACTGAAGCTTTCTTT. Translation gives CASLATGFTEAFF. The gene calls are TRBV19 and TRBJ1-1; TRBD1 agrees at 7 bases. The CDR3 runs to 13 residues. Germline loops: CDR1 LNHDA, CDR2 SQIVND (reference sequence). Trimming at V came to 9 bases and at J to 5 bases, leaving 9 bases not matched to a gene. Looking up the rest from reference TRBV19 and TRBJ1-1 gives the full variable domain: DGGITQSPKYLFRKEGQNVTLSCEQNLNHDAMYWYRQDPGQGLRLIYYSQIVNDFQKGDIAEGYSVSREKKESFPLTVTSAQKNPTAFYLCASLATGFTEAFFGQGTRLTVV.

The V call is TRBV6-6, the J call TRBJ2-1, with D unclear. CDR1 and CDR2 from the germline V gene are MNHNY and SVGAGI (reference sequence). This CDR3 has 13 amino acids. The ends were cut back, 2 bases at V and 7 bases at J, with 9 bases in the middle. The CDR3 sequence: CASSYGRANEQFF. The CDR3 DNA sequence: TGTGCCAGCAGTTACGGAAGGGCTAATGAGCAGTTCTTC.

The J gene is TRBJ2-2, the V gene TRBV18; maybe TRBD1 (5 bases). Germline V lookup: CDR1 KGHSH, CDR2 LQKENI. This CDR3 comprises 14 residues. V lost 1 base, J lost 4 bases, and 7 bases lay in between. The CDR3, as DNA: TGTGCCAGCTCACCACGTGGGGCCACCGGGGAGCTGTTTTTT. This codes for CASSPRGATGELFF.

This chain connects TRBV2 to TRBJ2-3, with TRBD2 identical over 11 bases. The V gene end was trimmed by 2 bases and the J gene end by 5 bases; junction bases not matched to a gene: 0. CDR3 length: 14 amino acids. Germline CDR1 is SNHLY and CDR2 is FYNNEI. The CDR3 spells CASSELAGGDTQYF. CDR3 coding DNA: TGTGCCAGCAGTGAACTAGCGGGAGGAGATACGCAGTATTTT.

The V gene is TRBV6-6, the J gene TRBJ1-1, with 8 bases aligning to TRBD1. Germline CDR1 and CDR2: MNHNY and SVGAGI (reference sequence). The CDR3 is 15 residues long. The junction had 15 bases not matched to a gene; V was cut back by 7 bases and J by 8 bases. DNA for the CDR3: TGTGCCAGCAAGAGACAGGGACTTCAGGGGGCGGAAGCTTTCTTT. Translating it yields CASKRQGLQGAEAFF.

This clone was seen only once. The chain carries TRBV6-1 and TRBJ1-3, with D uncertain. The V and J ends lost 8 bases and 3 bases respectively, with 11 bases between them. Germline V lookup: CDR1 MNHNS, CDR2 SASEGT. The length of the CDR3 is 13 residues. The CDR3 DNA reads TGTGCCAGCTCCACAGAGAATGGAAACACCATATATTTT. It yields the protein CASSTENGNTIYF.

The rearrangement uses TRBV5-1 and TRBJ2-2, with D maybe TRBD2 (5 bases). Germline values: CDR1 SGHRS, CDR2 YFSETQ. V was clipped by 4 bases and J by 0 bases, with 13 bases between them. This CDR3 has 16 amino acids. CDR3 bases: TGCGCCAGCAGCCCAGGACTTTCGGCGAACACCGGGGAGCTGTTTTTT. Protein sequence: CASSPGLSANTGELFF.

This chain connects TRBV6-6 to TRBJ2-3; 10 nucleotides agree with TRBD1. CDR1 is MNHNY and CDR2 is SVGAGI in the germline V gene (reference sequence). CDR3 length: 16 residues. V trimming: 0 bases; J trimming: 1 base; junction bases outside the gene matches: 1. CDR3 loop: CASSYSGTGGTDTQYF. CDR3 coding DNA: TGTGCCAGCAGTTACTCCGGGACAGGGGGCACAGATACGCAGTATTTT.

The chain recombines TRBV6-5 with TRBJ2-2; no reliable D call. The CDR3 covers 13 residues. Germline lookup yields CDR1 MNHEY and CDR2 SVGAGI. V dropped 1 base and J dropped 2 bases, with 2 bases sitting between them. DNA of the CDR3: TGTGCCAGCAGTTACTTCAACACCGGGGAGCTGTTTTTT. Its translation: CASSYFNTGELFF.

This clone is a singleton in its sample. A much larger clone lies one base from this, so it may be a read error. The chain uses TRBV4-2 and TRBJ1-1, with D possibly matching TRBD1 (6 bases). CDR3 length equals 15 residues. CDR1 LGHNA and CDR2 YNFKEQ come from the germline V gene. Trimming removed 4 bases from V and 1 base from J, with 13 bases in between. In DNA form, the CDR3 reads TGTGCCAGCAGCCTGAATCCGGGACAGAACACTGAAGCTTTCTTT. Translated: CASSLNPGQNTEAFF.

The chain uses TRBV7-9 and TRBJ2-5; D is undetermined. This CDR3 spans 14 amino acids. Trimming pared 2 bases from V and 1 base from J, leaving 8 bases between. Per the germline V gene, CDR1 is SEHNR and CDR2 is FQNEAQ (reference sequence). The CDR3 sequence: CASSLRGIQETQYF. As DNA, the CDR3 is TGTGCCAGCAGCTTAAGAGGAATCCAAGAGACCCAGTACTTC.

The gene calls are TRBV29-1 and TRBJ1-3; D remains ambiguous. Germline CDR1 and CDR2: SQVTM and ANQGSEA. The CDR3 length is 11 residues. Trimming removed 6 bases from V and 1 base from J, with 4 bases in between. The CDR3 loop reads CSVRSGNTIYF. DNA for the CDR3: TGCAGCGTACGTTCTGGAAACACCATATATTTT. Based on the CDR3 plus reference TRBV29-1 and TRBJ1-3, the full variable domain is SAVISQKPSRDICQRGTSLTIQCQVDSQVTMMFWYRQQPGQSLTLIATANQGSEATYESGFVIDKFPISRPNLTFSTLTVSNMSPEDSSIYLCSVRSGNTIYFGEGSWLTVV.

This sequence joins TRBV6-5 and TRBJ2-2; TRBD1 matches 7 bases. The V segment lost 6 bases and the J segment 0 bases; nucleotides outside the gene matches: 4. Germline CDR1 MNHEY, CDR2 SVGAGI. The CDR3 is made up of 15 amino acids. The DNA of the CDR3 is TGTGCCAGCAGCCCCGGGACAGCGAACACCGGGGAGCTGTTTTTT. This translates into CASSPGTANTGELFF.

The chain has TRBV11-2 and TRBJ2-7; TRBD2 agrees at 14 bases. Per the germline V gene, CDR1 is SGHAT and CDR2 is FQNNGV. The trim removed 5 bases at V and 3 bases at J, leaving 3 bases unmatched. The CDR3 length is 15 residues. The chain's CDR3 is CASSVGLAGVYEQYF. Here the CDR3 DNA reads TGTGCCAGCAGCGTGGGACTAGCGGGAGTCTACGAGCAGTACTTC. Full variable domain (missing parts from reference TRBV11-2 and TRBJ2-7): EAGVAQSPRYKIIEKRQSVAFWCNPISGHATLYWYQQILGQGPKLLIQFQNNGVVDDSQLPKDRFSAERLKGVDSTLKIQPAKLEDSAVYLCASSVGLAGVYEQYFGPGTRLTVT.